The 19 T cell receptor beta chains in this list originate from one sample, sequenced in a study of human T cells and chemical hapten exposure. The time point denotes: patch test 1, 2 weeks after DPC sensitization. Stated treatment: therapeutic diphenylcyclopropenone sensitization with weekly scalp DPC. MiXCR was run by TCRdb on the RACE reads, yielding one entry per CDR3 protein. The table lists around 77,000 distinct CDR3 sequences, around 10% of them singletons. The sample here was whole blood, taken in connection with sensitization to the hapten diphenylcyclopropenone (DPC). Receptors originate from a woman aged 40 to 55 with alopecia areata. Some clones in this sample may be carry-over from other donors' samples.

This clonotype was counted many times. The genes are TRBV6-6 and TRBJ2-1; unclear D gene. Trimming shortened V by 5 bases and J by 7 bases, and 12 bases separated the two germline ends. The CDR3 has 13 amino acids. The germline gives CDR1 MNHNY, CDR2 SVGAGI (reference sequence). CDR3 loop: CASSTESGNEQFF. The DNA for the CDR3 is TGTGCCAGCAGTACAGAGAGTGGGAATGAGCAGTTCTTC.

This clonotype was seen a few times. This chain uses TRBV4-2 with TRBJ1-2; D unclear. Trimming pared 0 bases from V and 1 base from J, leaving 9 bases between. The CDR3 covers 15 residues. CDR1 is LGHNA, CDR2 YNFKEQ, per germline. For the CDR3, the DNA is TGTGCCAGCAGCCAAGAGGCTTCCTATAACTATGGCTACACCTTC. It codes for CASSQEASYNYGYTF.

At least ten counts were recorded for this clonotype. The chain combines TRBV30 with TRBJ1-5; maybe TRBD1 (5 bases). CDR3 length: 13 residues. Trimming left V 1 base short and J 2 bases short, with 6 bases between. Germline lookup yields CDR1 GTSNPN and CDR2 SVGIG (reference sequence). The CDR3 sequence: CAWSEQGNQPQHF. In DNA form, the CDR3 reads TGTGCCTGGAGTGAACAGGGCAATCAGCCCCAGCATTTT. The whole variable domain, remainder taken from reference TRBV30 and TRBJ1-5, is SQTIHQWPATLVQPVGSPLSLECTVEGTSNPNLYWYRQAAGRGLQLLFYSVGIGQISSEVPQNLSASRPQDRQFILSSKKLLLSDSGFYLCAWSEQGNQPQHFGDGTRLSIL.

This clonotype has a count of ten or more. The chain uses TRBV5-6 and TRBJ2-3; possible D gene TRBD1, 6 bases. CDR1 and CDR2 from the germline V gene are SGHDT and YYEEEE. CDR3 length equals 14 residues. Trimming removed 4 bases from V and 4 bases from J, with 13 bases in between. CDR3 amino acids: CASSPGVNPDTQYF. DNA of the CDR3: TGTGCCAGCAGCCCAGGGGTAAACCCAGATACGCAGTATTTT.

V usage is TRBV6-5 and J usage is TRBJ2-3, with a tentative D call TRBD2 (6 bases). V dropped 8 bases and J dropped 3 bases, with 21 bases sitting between them. The CDR3 has 16 amino acids. Per germline, CDR1 MNHEY and CDR2 SVGAGI. The CDR3 sequence is CASGTGVVTETDTQYF. CDR3 DNA: TGTGCCAGCGGAACGGGGGTGGTGACAGAGACAGATACGCAGTATTTT.

This clonotype was recorded at least ten times. This chain joins TRBV7-9 and TRBJ1-5, with TRBD1 as a possible D gene (6 bases). With 1 base removed from V and 2 bases from J, the gap between germline ends came to 12 bases. The CDR3 length is 16 residues. Germline CDR1 reads SEHNR; CDR2 reads FQNEAQ (reference sequence). DNA of the CDR3: TGTGCCAGCAGCTTAGTTGGGGGCAGGGGCAATCAGCCCCAGCATTTT. Translation gives CASSLVGGRGNQPQHF.

This clonotype was observed a handful of times. This chain links TRBV18 with TRBJ1-1, with TRBD1 identical over 8 bases. Trimming at V came to 3 bases and at J to 6 bases, leaving 3 bases not matched to a gene. Germline CDR1 is KGHSH and CDR2 is LQKENI. The CDR3 runs 13 residues. The CDR3 here is CASSPTQGAEAFF. As DNA, the CDR3 is TGTGCCAGCTCACCGACACAGGGGGCTGAAGCTTTCTTT.

This clonotype appeared many times. V and J are TRBV7-2 and TRBJ1-1, with D possibly TRBD1 on 5 matching bases. The CDR3 runs to 14 residues. Germline V gene lookup returns CDR1 SGHTA and CDR2 FQGNSA. V lost 5 bases and J 4 bases, leaving 14 bases between the germline ends. The CDR3 DNA is TGTGCCAGCAGCCCTCACACGACAGCCACTGAAGCTTTCTTT. Amino acid sequence: CASSPHTTATEAFF.

J is TRBJ2-5 and V is TRBV12-3 or TRBV12-4, with no clear D. Trimming stripped 3 bases from V and 4 bases from J, with 6 bases between. The CDR3 contains 12 residues. DNA of the CDR3: TGTGCCAGCAGTTTCTCAGGAGAGACCCAGTACTTC. The encoded protein is CASSFSGETQYF.

The table lists this clonotype with a few counts. The CDR3 sequence is CASTLGQGPYNEQFF. CDR3 nucleotides: TGTGCCAGCACCCTAGGACAGGGGCCCTACAATGAGCAGTTCTTC. The chain employs TRBV28 and TRBJ2-1; TRBD1 agrees at 9 bases. Germline values: CDR1 MDHEN, CDR2 SYDVKM. The CDR3 extends over 15 amino acids. V lost 7 bases to trimming and J lost 2 bases; unmatched junction nucleotides: 6. Variable domain in full (rest from reference TRBV28 and TRBJ2-1): DVKVTQSSRYLVKRTGEKVFLECVQDMDHENMFWYRQDPGLGLRLIYFSYDVKMKEKGDIPEGYSVSREKKERFSLILESASTNQTSMYLCASTLGQGPYNEQFFGPGTRLTVL.

This clonotype was recorded at least ten times. The rearrangement uses TRBV7-8 and TRBJ1-1; TRBD1 agrees at 7 bases. CDR1 and CDR2 (germline): SGHVS, FQNEAQ. Germline trimming cut 5 bases from V and 4 bases from J; bases unmatched to any gene: 16. CDR3 length equals 17 residues. In DNA, the CDR3 is TGTGCCAGCAGCCTCACAGGGGTCTCCTGGGGGGGCACTGAAGCTTTCTTT. Amino acid sequence: CASSLTGVSWGGTEAFF.

This clonotype was seen ten or more times. The chain carries TRBV6-5 and TRBJ1-6, with D possibly being TRBD1 (5 bases). Looked up from germline, CDR1 is MNHEY and CDR2 is SVGAGI. V shed 8 bases and J shed 8 bases, with 25 bases lying between them. The CDR3 has 17 amino acids. CDR3: CASFPWGRSGVDSPLHF. The CDR3 DNA sequence: TGTGCCAGCTTCCCCTGGGGCCGGTCGGGGGTGGATTCACCCCTCCACTTT.

The V and J genes are TRBV7-9 and TRBJ2-7; D may be TRBD1 (6 bases). Trimming cost V 4 bases and J 6 bases, with 10 bases left between them. This CDR3 has 12 residues. CDR1 is SEHNR, CDR2 FQNEAQ, per germline (reference sequence). The CDR3 region has the DNA TGTGCCAGCAGCTACCTAGGGGGCGAGCAGTACTTC. Translating gives CASSYLGGEQYF.

This clonotype was detected many times. The rearrangement joins TRBV6-2 or TRBV6-3 to TRBJ2-3, with 15 positions matching TRBD2. Germline lookup yields CDR1 MNHEY and CDR2 SVGEGT. V trimming: 6 bases; J trimming: 3 bases; junction bases outside the gene matches: 7. CDR3 length: 17 amino acids. DNA of the CDR3: TGTGCCAGCAGGCGGACTAGCGGGGGGGCCGCAACAGATACGCAGTATTTT. Amino acids: CASRRTSGGAATDTQYF.

This clonotype was found many times. The chain carries TRBV20-1 and TRBJ2-2; unclear D gene. Germline CDR1 and CDR2: DFQATT and SNEGSKA (reference sequence). CDR3 length: 13 residues. The ends were cut back, 6 bases at V and 0 bases at J, with 8 bases in the middle. The CDR3 DNA sequence: TGCAGTGCAAGTGGACCGAACACCGGGGAGCTGTTTTTT. Its protein is CSASGPNTGELFF.

In its sample, this clonotype was seen many times. This rearrangement joins TRBV14 to TRBJ2-3, with D uncertain. The CDR3 spans 15 residues. Trimming left V 4 bases short and J 2 bases short, with 13 bases between. Looked up from germline, CDR1 is SGHDN and CDR2 is FVKESK. CDR3 DNA: TGTGCCAGCAGCCGGATGACAACCCCCACAGATACGCAGTATTTT. Translating gives CASSRMTTPTDTQYF.

This clonotype was detected ten times or more. V and J are TRBV6-2 or TRBV6-3 and TRBJ2-3; TRBD1 is a possible D gene (6 bases). This CDR3 spans 16 amino acids. Looked up from germline, CDR1 is MNHEY and CDR2 is SVGEGT. The V end lost 1 base, the J end lost 0 bases, and 11 bases lay between the germline ends. In DNA form, the CDR3 reads TGTGCCAGCAGTTACTGGGGGACAATCAGCACAGATACGCAGTATTTT. It codes for CASSYWGTISTDTQYF.

This clonotype was seen only a few times. This chain links TRBV28 with TRBJ2-7; D is perhaps TRBD1 or TRBD2 (5 bases each). CDR1 is MDHEN and CDR2 is SYDVKM in the germline V gene. Trimming cost V 2 bases and J 6 bases, with 8 bases left between them. The CDR3 has 12 amino acids. The CDR3 reads CASSLRDPEQYF. The CDR3 DNA reads TGTGCCAGCAGTTTACGGGACCCCGAGCAGTACTTC.

This rearrangement joins TRBV6-6 to TRBJ2-5, with TRBD2 matching 7 bases. Germline CDR1 and CDR2: MNHNY and SVGAGI (reference sequence). V was pared by 5 bases and J by 3 bases, with 12 bases of the junction left unmatched. This CDR3 contains 16 residues. In DNA form, the CDR3 reads TGTGCCAGCAGTACATCTAGCGGAGGACGCGAAGAGACCCAGTACTTC. It codes for CASSTSSGGREETQYF.